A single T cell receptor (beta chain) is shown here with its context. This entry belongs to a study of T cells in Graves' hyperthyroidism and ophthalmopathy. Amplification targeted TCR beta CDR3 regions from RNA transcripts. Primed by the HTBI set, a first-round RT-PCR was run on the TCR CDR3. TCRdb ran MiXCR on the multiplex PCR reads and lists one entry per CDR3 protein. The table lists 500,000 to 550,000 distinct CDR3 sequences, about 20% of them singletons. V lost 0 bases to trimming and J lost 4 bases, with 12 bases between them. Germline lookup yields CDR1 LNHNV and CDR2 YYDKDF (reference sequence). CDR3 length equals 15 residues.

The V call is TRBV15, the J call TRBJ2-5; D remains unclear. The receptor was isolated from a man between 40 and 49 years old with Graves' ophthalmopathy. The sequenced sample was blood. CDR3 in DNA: TGTGCCACCAGCAGAGATATAGGCGCTGGAGAGACCCAGTACTTC. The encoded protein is CATSRDIGAGETQYF.